The subject of this entry is one T cell receptor (beta chain). Antigen unknown. This table comes from immunoSEQ multiplex PCR, and its TCRdb copy is limited to in-frame clones, with some not included. Of tens of thousands of clones in the sample, 70% to 90% were seen once. The data are from a study of radiotherapy plus CTLA-4 blockade in lung cancer. Study results and caveats: In blood, early T cell clone dynamics reportedly predicted response best, together with interferon-beta. Blood-borne expansion of tumor-derived TCR clones followed radiotherapy plus ipilimumab.

The CDR3 spans 13 residues. V was trimmed by 7 bases and J by 2 bases, leaving 12 bases between them. Germline lookup yields CDR1 MNHEY and CDR2 SVGAGI. Each patient with chemo-refractory metastatic non-small-cell lung cancer was treated with focal radiation plus CTLA-4 blockade using ipilimumab. The clonotype was recovered from a human donor with non-small cell lung cancer who had a partial response to radiotherapy plus ipilimumab. Sequenced material: peripheral blood, taken from a patient treated with radiotherapy plus ipilimumab. The chain has TRBV6-5 and TRBJ2-7; D uncertain. The CDR3 DNA sequence: TGTGCCAGCAAGCAGGATTCGACCTACGAGCAGTACTTC. It is translated as CASKQDSTYEQYF.